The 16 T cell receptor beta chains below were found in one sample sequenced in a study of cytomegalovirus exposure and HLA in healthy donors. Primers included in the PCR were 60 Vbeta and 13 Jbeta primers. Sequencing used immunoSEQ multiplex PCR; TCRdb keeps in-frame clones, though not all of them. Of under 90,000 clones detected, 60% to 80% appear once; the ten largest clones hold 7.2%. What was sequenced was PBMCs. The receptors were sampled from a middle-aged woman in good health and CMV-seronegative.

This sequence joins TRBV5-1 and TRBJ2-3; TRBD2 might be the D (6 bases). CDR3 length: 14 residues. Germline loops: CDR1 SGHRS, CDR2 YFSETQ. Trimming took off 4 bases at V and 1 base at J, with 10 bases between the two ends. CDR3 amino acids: CASSPSSGTDTQYF. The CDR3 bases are TGCGCCAGCAGCCCCTCTAGCGGCACAGATACGCAGTATTTT.

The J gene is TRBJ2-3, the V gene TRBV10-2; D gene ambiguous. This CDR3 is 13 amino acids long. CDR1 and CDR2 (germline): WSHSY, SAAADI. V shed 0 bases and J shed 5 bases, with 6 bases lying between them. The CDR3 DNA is TGCGCCAGCAGTGAGTCCGAGAAAGATACGCAGTATTTT. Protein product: CASSESEKDTQYF.

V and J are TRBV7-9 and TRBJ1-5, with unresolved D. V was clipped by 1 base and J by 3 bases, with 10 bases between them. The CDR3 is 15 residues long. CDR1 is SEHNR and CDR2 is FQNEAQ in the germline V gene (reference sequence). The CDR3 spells CASSLGPSFNQPQHF. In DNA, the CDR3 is TGTGCCAGCAGCTTAGGGCCCAGTTTCAATCAGCCCCAGCATTTT.

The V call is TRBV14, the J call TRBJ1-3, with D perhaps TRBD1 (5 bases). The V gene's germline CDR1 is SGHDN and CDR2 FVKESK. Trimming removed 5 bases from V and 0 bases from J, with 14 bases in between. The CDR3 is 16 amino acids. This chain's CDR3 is CASSVGQGVSGNTIYF. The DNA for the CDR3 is TGTGCCAGCAGCGTGGGTCAGGGTGTCTCTGGAAACACCATATATTTT.

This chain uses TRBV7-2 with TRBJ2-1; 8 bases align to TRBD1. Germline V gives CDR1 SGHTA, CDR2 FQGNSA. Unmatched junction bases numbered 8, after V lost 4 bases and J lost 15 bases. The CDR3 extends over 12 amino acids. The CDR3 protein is CASSSRTGSWFF. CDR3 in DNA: TGTGCCAGCAGCTCCCGGACAGGGAGTTGGTTCTTC.

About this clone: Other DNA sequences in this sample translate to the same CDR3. CDR3 sequence: CASTQGGAVGEQYF. Written as DNA, the CDR3 is TGTGCCAGCACCCAAGGGGGGGCTGTAGGGGAGCAGTACTTC. The chain employs TRBV5-4 and TRBJ2-7; maybe TRBD2 (7 bases). Germline CDR1 reads SGHNT; CDR2 reads YYREEE (reference sequence). The V gene lost 6 bases and the J gene lost 7 bases, with 20 bases spanning the gap. This CDR3 region has 14 residues.

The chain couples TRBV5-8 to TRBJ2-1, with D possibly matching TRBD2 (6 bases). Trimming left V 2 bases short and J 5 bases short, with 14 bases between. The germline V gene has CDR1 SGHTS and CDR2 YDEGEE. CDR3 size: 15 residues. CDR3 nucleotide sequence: TGTGCCAGCAGCTTACGTGGGACGGGGGACAATGAGCAGTTCTTC. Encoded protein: CASSLRGTGDNEQFF.

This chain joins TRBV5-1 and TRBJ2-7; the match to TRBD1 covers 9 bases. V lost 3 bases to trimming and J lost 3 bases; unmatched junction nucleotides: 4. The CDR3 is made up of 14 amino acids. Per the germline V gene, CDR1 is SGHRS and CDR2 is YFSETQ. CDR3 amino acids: CASSSGTGLYEQYF. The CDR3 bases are TGCGCCAGCAGCTCGGGGACAGGGCTCTACGAGCAGTACTTC.

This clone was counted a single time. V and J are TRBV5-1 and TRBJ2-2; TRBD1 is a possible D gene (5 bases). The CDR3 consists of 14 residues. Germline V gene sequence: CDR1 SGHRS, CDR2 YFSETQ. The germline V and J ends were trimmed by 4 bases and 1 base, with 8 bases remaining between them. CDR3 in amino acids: CASSTTVNTGELFF. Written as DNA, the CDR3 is TGCGCCAGCAGCACGACAGTGAACACCGGGGAGCTGTTTTTT.

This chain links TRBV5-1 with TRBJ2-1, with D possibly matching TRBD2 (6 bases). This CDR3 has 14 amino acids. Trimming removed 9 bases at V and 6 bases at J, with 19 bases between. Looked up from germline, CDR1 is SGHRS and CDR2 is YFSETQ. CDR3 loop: CATQLVVGGNEQFF. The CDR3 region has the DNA TGCGCCACCCAGCTCGTGGTGGGAGGCAATGAGCAGTTCTTC.

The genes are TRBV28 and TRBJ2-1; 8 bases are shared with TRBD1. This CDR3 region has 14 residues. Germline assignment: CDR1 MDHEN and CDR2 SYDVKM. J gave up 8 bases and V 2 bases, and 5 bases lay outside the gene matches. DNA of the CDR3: TGTGCCAGCAGTTTAGGGACAGGATGGGATGAGCAGTTCTTC. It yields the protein CASSLGTGWDEQFF. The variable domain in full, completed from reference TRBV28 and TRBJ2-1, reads DVKVTQSSRYLVKRTGEKVFLECVQDMDHENMFWYRQDPGLGLRLIYFSYDVKMKEKGDIPEGYSVSREKKERFSLILESASTNQTSMYLCASSLGTGWDEQFFGPGTRLTVL.

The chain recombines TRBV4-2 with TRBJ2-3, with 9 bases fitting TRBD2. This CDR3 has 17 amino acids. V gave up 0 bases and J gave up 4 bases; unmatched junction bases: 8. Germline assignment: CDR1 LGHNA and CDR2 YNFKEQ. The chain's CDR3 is CASSQEPAGGTPDTQYF. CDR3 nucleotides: TGTGCCAGCAGCCAAGAGCCCGCGGGGGGGACTCCAGATACGCAGTATTTT.

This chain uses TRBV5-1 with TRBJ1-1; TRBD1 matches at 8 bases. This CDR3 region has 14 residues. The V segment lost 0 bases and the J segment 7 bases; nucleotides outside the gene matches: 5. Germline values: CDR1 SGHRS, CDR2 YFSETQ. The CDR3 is CASSLEGQAFEAFF. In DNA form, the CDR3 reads TGCGCCAGCAGCTTGGAGGGACAGGCTTTTGAAGCTTTCTTT.

The CDR3 DNA reads as TGTGCCAGCAGCCCGAGGACAGGGACCTACACCGGGGAGCTGTTTTTT. The encoded protein is CASSPRTGTYTGELFF. This chain links TRBV9 with TRBJ2-2; 8 bases map to TRBD1. This CDR3 is 16 amino acids long. Germline CDR1 reads SGDLS; CDR2 reads YYNGEE. V shed 4 bases and J 3 bases; nucleotides not matched to a gene: 8.

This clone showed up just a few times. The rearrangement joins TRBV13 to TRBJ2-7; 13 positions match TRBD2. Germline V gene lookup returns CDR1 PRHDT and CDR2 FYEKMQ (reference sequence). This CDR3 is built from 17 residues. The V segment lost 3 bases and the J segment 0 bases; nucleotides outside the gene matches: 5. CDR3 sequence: CASSFLRLAGGSYEQYF. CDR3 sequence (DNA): TGTGCCAGCAGCTTTCTTCGACTAGCGGGGGGCTCCTACGAGCAGTACTTC. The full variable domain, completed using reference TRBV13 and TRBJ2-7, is AAGVIQSPRHLIKEKRETATLKCYPIPRHDTVYWYQQGPGQDPQFLISFYEKMQSDKGSIPDRFSAQQFSDYHSELNMSSLELGDSALYFCASSFLRLAGGSYEQYFGPGTRLTVT.

CDR3 loop: CATSHERGGGTDTQYF. The CDR3 nucleotides read TGTGCCACCAGCCATGAGCGGGGAGGAGGCACAGATACGCAGTATTTT. The rearrangement links TRBV15 to TRBJ2-3, with TRBD2 matching over 7 bases. This CDR3 is built from 16 residues. CDR1 is LNHNV, CDR2 YYDKDF, per germline (reference sequence). With V trimmed by 5 bases and J by 1 base, 9 bases remained unmatched.